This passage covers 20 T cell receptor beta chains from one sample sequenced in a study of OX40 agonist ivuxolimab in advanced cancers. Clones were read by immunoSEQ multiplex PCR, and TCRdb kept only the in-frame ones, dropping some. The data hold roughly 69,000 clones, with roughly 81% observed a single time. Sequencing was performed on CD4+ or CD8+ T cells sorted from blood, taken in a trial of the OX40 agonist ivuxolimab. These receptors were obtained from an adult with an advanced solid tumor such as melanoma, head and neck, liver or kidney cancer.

The CDR3 spells CASSTTRGGFNEQFF. CDR3 nucleotide sequence: TGTGCCAGCAGTACCACCCGGGGTGGGTTCAATGAGCAGTTCTTC. The chain links TRBV27 to TRBJ2-1, with D possibly TRBD2 on 5 matching bases. The CDR3 extends over 15 amino acids. Trimming took 5 bases from V and 6 from J, leaving 17 bases between them. Germline V gene sequence: CDR1 MNHEY, CDR2 SMNVEV (reference sequence).

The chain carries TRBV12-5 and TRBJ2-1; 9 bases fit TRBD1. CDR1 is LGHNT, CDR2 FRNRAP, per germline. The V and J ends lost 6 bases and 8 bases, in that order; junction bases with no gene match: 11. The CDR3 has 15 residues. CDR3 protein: CASGSGTGFYDEQFF. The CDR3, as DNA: TGTGCTAGTGGGTCCGGGACAGGGTTTTACGATGAGCAGTTCTTC.

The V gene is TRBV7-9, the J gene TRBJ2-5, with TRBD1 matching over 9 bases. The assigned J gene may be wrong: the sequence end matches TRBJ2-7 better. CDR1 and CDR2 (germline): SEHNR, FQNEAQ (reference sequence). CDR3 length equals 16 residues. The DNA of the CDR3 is TGTGCCAGCAGCCCTAGTATAAGGACAGGGGCCTACGAGCAGTACTTC. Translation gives CASSPSIRTGAYEQYF.

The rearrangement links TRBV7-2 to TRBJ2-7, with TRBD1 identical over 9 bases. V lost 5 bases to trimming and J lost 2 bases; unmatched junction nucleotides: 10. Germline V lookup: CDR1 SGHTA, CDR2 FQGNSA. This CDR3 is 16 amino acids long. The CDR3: CASSPYRDRVTYEQYF. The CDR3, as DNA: TGTGCCAGCAGCCCATACCGGGACAGGGTCACCTACGAGCAGTACTTC.

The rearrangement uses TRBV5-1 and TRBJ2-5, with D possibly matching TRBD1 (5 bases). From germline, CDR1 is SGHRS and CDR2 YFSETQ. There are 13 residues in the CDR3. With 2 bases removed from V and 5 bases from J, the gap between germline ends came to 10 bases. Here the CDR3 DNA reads TGCGCCAGCAGCTTTCTAGGGGTGGAGACCCAGTACTTC. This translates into CASSFLGVETQYF.

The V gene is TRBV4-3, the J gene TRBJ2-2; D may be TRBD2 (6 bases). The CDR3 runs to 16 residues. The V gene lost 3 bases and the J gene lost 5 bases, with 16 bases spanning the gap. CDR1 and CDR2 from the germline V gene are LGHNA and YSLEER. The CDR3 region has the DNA TGCGCCAGCAGCCACTCACGGGGGAGTGAGACCGGGGAGCTGTTTTTT. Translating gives CASSHSRGSETGELFF.

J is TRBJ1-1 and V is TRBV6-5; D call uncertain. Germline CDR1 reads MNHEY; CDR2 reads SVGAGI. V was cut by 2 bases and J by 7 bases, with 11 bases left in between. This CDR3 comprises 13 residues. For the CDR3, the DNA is TGTGCCAGCAGTTACCGGGAGGCCTTTGAAGCTTTCTTT. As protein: CASSYREAFEAFF.

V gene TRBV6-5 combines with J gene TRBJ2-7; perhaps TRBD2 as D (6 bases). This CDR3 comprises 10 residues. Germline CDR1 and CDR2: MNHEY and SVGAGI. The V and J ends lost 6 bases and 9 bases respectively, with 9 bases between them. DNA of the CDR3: TGTGCCAGCAGCGGAGGGTTGCAGTACTTC. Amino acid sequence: CASSGGLQYF.

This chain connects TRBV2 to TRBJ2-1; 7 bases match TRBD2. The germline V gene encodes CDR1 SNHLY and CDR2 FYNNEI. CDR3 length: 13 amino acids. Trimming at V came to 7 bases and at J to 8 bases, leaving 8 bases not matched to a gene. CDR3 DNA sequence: TGTGCCAGCACCAAGACTAGCAAGGATGAGCAGTTCTTC. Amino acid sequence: CASTKTSKDEQFF.

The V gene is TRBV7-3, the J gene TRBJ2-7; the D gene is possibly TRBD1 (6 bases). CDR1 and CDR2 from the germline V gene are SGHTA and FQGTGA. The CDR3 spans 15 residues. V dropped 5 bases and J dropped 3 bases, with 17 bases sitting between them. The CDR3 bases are TGTGCCAGCAGCGGGGGCCCGAACGCAGGCTACGAGCAGTACTTC. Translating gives CASSGGPNAGYEQYF. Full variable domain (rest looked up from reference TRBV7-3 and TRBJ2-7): GAGVSQTPSNKVTEKGKYVELRCDPISGHTALYWYRQSLGQGPEFLIYFQGTGAADDSGLPNDRFFAVRPEGSVSTLKIQRTERGDSAVYLCASSGGPNAGYEQYFGPGTRLTVT.

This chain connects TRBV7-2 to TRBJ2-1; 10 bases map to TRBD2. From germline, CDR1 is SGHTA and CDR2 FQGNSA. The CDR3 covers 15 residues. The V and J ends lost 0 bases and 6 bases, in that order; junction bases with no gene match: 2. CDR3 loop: CASSLAASGSNEQFF. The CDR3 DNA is TGTGCCAGCAGCTTAGCGGCTAGCGGGAGCAATGAGCAGTTCTTC.

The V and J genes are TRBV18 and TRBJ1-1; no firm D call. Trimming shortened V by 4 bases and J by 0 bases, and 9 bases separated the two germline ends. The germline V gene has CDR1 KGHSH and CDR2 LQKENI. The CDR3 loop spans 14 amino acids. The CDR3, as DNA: TGTGCCAGCTCACTGGACGGGTTGAACACTGAAGCTTTCTTT. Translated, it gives CASSLDGLNTEAFF.

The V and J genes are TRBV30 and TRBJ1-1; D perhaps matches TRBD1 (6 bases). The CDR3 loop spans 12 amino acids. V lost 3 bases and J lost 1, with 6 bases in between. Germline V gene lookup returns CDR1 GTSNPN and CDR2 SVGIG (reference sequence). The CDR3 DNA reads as TGTGCCTGGAGGGGACAGAACACTGAAGCTTTCTTT. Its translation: CAWRGQNTEAFF.

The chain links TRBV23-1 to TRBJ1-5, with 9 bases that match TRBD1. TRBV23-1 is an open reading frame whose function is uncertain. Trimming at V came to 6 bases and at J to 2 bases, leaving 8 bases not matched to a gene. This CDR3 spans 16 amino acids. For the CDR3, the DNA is TGCGCCAGCAGGCAACAGGGGGCGAAGGGCAATCAGCCCCAGCATTTT. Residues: CASRQQGAKGNQPQHF.

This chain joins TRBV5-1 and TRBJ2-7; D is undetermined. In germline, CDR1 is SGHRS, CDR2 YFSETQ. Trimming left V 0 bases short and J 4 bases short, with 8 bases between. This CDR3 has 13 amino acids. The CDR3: CASSLGQFYEQYF. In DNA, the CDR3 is TGCGCCAGCAGCTTGGGCCAATTTTACGAGCAGTACTTC. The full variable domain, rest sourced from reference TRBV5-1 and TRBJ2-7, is KAGVTQTPRYLIKTRGQQVTLSCSPISGHRSVSWYQQTPGQGLQFLFEYFSETQRNKGNFPGRFSGRQFSNSRSEMNVSTLELGDSALYLCASSLGQFYEQYFGPGTRLTVT.

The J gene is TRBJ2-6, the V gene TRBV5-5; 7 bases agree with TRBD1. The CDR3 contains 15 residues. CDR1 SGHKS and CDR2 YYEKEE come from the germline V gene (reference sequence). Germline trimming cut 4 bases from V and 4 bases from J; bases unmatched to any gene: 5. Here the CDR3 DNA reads TGTGCCAGCAGCCAGGACAGGCTGGGGGCCAACGTCCTGACTTTC. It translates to CASSQDRLGANVLTF.

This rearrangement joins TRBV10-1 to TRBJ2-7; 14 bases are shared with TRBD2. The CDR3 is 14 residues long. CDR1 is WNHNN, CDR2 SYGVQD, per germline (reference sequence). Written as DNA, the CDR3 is TGCGCTGGGGGGACTAGCGGGAGATCGGGCGAGCAGTACTTC. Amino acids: CAGGTSGRSGEQYF.

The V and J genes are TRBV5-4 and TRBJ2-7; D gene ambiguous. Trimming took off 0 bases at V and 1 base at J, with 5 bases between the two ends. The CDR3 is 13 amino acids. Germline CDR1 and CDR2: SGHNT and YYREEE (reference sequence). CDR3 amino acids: CASSLGASYEQYF. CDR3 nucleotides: TGTGCCAGCAGCTTGGGGGCTTCCTACGAGCAGTACTTC.

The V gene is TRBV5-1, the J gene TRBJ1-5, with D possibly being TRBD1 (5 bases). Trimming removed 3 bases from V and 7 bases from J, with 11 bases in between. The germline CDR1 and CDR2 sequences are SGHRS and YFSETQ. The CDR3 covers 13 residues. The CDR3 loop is CASSYQGSQPQHF. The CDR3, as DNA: TGCGCCAGCAGCTACCAGGGTTCGCAGCCCCAGCATTTT.

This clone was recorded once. The CDR3 DNA reads TGTGCCAGCAGTGAAGCCTTGGCAGGCAATCAGCCCCAGCATTTT. It codes for CASSEALAGNQPQHF. This chain connects TRBV2 to TRBJ1-5; no definite D call. Germline V gives CDR1 SNHLY, CDR2 FYNNEI. The V and J ends lost 0 bases and 2 bases respectively, with 8 bases between them. The CDR3 length is 15 residues. Filled out from reference TRBV2 and TRBJ1-5, the complete variable domain reads EPEVTQTPSHQVTQMGQEVILRCVPISNHLYFYWYRQILGQKVEFLVSFYNNEISEKSEIFDDQFSVERPDGSNFTLKIRSTKLEDSAMYFCASSEALAGNQPQHFGDGTRLSIL.